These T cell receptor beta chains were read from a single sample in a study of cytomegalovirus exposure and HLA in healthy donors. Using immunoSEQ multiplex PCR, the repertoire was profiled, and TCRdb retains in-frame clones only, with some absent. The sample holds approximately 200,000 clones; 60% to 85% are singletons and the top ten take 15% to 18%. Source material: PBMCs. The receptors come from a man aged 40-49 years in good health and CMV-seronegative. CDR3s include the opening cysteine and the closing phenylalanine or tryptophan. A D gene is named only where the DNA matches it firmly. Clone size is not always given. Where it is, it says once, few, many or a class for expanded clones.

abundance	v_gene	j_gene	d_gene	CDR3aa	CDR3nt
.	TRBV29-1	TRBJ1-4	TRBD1	CSVQGASEKLFF	TGCAGCGTACAGGGGGCGTCTGAAAAACTGTTTTTT
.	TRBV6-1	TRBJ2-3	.	CASSDRGVDTQYF	TGTGCCAGCAGTGATCGGGGTGTAGATACGCAGTATTTT
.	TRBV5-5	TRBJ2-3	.	CASSSSTDTQYF	TGTGCCAGCAGCTCTAGCACAGATACGCAGTATTTT
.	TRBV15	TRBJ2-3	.	CATSKRTDTDTQYF	TGTGCCACCAGCAAACGGACAGACACAGATACGCAGTATTTT
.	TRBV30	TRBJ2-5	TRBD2	CACGTSGSIQYF	TGTGCCTGTGGGACTAGCGGGAGCATCCAGTACTTC
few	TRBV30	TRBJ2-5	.	CAWSPGERETQYF	TGTGCCTGGAGCCCTGGTGAGCGGGAGACCCAGTACTTC
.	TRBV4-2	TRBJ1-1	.	CASSREGTEAFF	TGTGCCAGCAGCAGGGAGGGGACTGAAGCTTTCTTT
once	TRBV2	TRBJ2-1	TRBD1	CASNRQGARYEQFF	TGTGCCAGCAATAGACAGGGGGCCAGGTATGAGCAGTTCTTC
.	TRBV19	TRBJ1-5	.	CASSWGVNQPQHF	TGTGCCAGTAGTTGGGGGGTGAATCAGCCCCAGCATTTT
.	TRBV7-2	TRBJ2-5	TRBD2	CASSYGLAGGGETQYF	TGTGCCAGCAGCTACGGACTAGCGGGGGGTGGAGAGACCCAGTACTTC
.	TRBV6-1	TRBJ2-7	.	CASSLTQGSYEQYF	TGTGCCAGCAGCCTTACACAGGGTTCCTACGAGCAGTACTTC
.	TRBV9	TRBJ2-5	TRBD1	CASSADRGPQETQYF	TGTGCCAGCAGCGCAGACAGGGGGCCTCAAGAGACCCAGTACTTC
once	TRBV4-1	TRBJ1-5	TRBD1	CASSQVQGARDNQPQHF	TGCGCCAGCAGCCAAGTGCAGGGGGCTAGAGACAATCAGCCCCAGCATTTT
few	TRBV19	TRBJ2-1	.	CASSIQGHRYNEQFF	TGTGCCAGTAGTATTCAGGGACACAGGTACAATGAGCAGTTCTTC
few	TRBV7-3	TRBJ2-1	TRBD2	CASSYLAGGDNEQFF	TGTGCCAGCAGCTACCTAGCGGGGGGCGACAATGAGCAGTTCTTC
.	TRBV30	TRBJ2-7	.	CAWRAGASYEQYF	TGTGCCTGGAGGGCAGGGGCCTCCTACGAGCAGTACTTC
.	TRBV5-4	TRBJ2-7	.	CASSPSGQTNNYEQYF	TGTGCCAGCAGCCCCTCCGGACAGACCAACAACTACGAGCAGTACTTC
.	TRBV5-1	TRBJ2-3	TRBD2	CASSLEMAGGRTDTQYF	TGCGCCAGCAGCTTGGAGATGGCGGGGGGTCGCACAGATACGCAGTATTTT
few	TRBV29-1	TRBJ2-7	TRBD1	CSVDLGTGSYEQYF	TGCAGCGTTGACCTTGGGACAGGATCCTACGAGCAGTACTTC
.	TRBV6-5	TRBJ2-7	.	CASSYSAGSSYEQYF	TGTGCCAGCAGTTACTCGGCGGGAAGCTCCTACGAGCAGTACTTC
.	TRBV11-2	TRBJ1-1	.	CASSFVGVGEAFF	TGTGCCAGCAGCTTCGTAGGGGTTGGTGAAGCTTTCTTT
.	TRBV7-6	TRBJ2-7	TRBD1	CASSFTGGDEQYF	TGTGCCAGCAGCTTTACAGGGGGTGACGAGCAGTACTTC